Shown below are 19 T cell receptor beta chains from a single sample sequenced in a study of shared clonotypes between healthy human individuals. Data came from immunoSEQ multiplex PCR; TCRdb stores just in-frame clones and leaves some out. In the table there are 2 million to 2.5 million clones, roughly 95% of which are singletons. Sequences were obtained from naive CD4+ T cells sorted from blood. As to subset: CD45RA+ positively selected. The receptor source for this set is a man aged 18 to 35 in good health.

This chain connects TRBV7-2 to TRBJ1-5; no firm D call. The CDR3 consists of 12 residues. The germline CDR1 and CDR2 sequences are SGHTA and FQGNSA. V was shortened by 1 base and J by 7 bases, with 5 bases between the two germline ends. The CDR3 coding sequence is TGTGCCAGCAGCTTAGGCCAGCAGCCCCAGCATTTT. Its translation: CASSLGQQPQHF.

The CDR3 sequence is CASSFSGENAEAFF. The DNA for the CDR3 is TGCGCCAGCAGCTTCTCAGGGGAGAATGCTGAAGCTTTCTTT. The J gene is TRBJ1-1, the V gene TRBV5-1; D possibly corresponds to TRBD1 (6 bases). V lost 2 bases to trimming and J lost 6 bases, with 14 bases between them. CDR3 length: 14 residues. In germline, CDR1 is SGHRS, CDR2 YFSETQ.

With regard to this clone: In the same sample, other DNA sequences code for this CDR3. J is TRBJ2-7 and V is TRBV28, with D uncertain. The CDR3 extends over 14 amino acids. Germline V gives CDR1 MDHEN, CDR2 SYDVKM. The V end lost 2 bases, the J end lost 1 base, and 9 bases lay between the germline ends. The DNA for the CDR3 is TGTGCCAGCAGTTTACCATTAGGGTCCTACGAGCAGTACTTC. Amino acid sequence: CASSLPLGSYEQYF.

The chain employs TRBV30 and TRBJ1-2; no firm D call. V gave up 4 bases and J gave up 3 bases, with 15 bases separating them. The length of the CDR3 is 14 residues. Looked up from germline, CDR1 is GTSNPN and CDR2 is SVGIG (reference sequence). CDR3 bases: TGTGCCTGGACCGGGAGCGGGGTTTACTATGGCTACACCTTC. It codes for CAWTGSGVYYGYTF.

V usage is TRBV7-9 and J usage is TRBJ2-1, with D uncertain. Trimming took 6 bases from V and 4 from J, leaving 7 bases between them. CDR3 size: 12 residues. CDR1 and CDR2 from the germline V gene are SEHNR and FQNEAQ (reference sequence). CDR3: CASSPDYNEQFF. The CDR3 coding sequence is TGTGCCAGCAGTCCGGATTACAATGAGCAGTTCTTC. Together with reference TRBV7-9 and TRBJ2-1, the CDR3 gives the full variable domain: DTGVSQNPRHKITKRGQNVTFRCDPISEHNRLYWYRQTLGQGPEFLTYFQNEAQLEKSRLLSDRFSAERPKGSFSTLEIQRTEQGDSAMYLCASSPDYNEQFFGPGTRLTVL.

This rearrangement joins TRBV6-6 to TRBJ1-1; 8 bases match TRBD1. CDR1 is MNHNY and CDR2 is SVGAGI in the germline V gene (reference sequence). The junction had 6 bases not matched to a gene; V was cut back by 5 bases and J by 1 base. The CDR3 consists of 15 residues. The CDR3 DNA reads as TGTGCCAGCAGTCTACTCGGACAGGGGAACACTGAAGCTTTCTTT. Its translation: CASSLLGQGNTEAFF.

V usage is TRBV4-1 and J usage is TRBJ2-3, with 7 bases aligning to TRBD2. The CDR3 length is 15 residues. Germline trimming cut 6 bases from V and 2 bases from J; bases unmatched to any gene: 8. CDR1 MGHRA and CDR2 YSYEKL come from the germline V gene. DNA of the CDR3: TGCGCCAGCAGACCTAGCGGCCCTGACACAGATACGCAGTATTTT. This translates into CASRPSGPDTDTQYF.

This clone was recorded only once. The chain employs TRBV30 and TRBJ2-7; no reliable D call. Germline V gene data show CDR1 as GTSNPN and CDR2 as SVGIG (reference sequence). This CDR3 is 15 amino acids long. With 3 bases removed from V and 2 bases from J, the gap between germline ends came to 17 bases. The CDR3 loop reads CAWSRLLTVPYEQYF. CDR3 bases: TGTGCCTGGAGCCGGCTCCTAACAGTGCCCTACGAGCAGTACTTC.

The V and J genes are TRBV6-1 and TRBJ2-2; 8 bases match TRBD1. The trim removed 9 bases at V and 0 bases at J, leaving 3 bases unmatched. The CDR3 is 14 residues long. Germline lookup yields CDR1 MNHNS and CDR2 SASEGT. In DNA form, the CDR3 reads TGTGCCAGTTCAGGGGGCACGAACACCGGGGAGCTGTTTTTT. It is translated as CASSGGTNTGELFF.

The V gene is TRBV4-3, the J gene TRBJ2-1; no definite D call. The germline V gene has CDR1 LGHNA and CDR2 YSLEER. The CDR3 consists of 16 residues. The V gene lost 2 bases and the J gene lost 0 bases, with 11 bases spanning the gap. CDR3 protein: CASSQRVGSSYNEQFF. The CDR3 DNA sequence: TGCGCCAGCAGCCAAAGGGTGGGAAGCTCCTACAATGAGCAGTTCTTC.

In regard to this clone: The sample contains more than one DNA sequence encoding this CDR3. V gene TRBV5-1 combines with J gene TRBJ1-3; D might be TRBD1 (6 bases). This CDR3 contains 14 residues. The V end lost 4 bases, the J end lost 2 bases, and 10 bases lay between the germline ends. CDR1 and CDR2 (germline): SGHRS, YFSETQ. CDR3 coding DNA: TGCGCCAGCAGCCAGACAGGCGCTGGAAACACCATATATTTT. The encoded protein is CASSQTGAGNTIYF.

The sample holds one count of this clone. The chain combines TRBV10-3 with TRBJ2-7, with D possibly TRBD1 on 6 matching bases. The V gene lost 4 bases and the J gene lost 5 bases, with 18 bases spanning the gap. Germline V gene lookup returns CDR1 ENHRY and CDR2 SYGVKD. The CDR3 totals 15 residues. CDR3 bases: TGTGCCATCAGTGGTAGGGGGTCCTCAAGGGACGAGCAGTACTTC. Translated: CAISGRGSSRDEQYF.

The chain uses TRBV7-9 and TRBJ2-1; D remains ambiguous. The CDR3 totals 15 residues. The V gene lost 0 bases and the J gene lost 7 bases, with 13 bases spanning the gap. Germline CDR1 reads SEHNR; CDR2 reads FQNEAQ (reference sequence). The CDR3 region is CASSLAGGRPNEQFF. The CDR3 DNA is TGTGCCAGCAGCTTAGCGGGTGGACGGCCAAATGAGCAGTTCTTC.

The chain carries TRBV5-6 and TRBJ2-7, with D possibly being TRBD1 (5 bases). Germline values: CDR1 SGHDT, CDR2 YYEEEE. V lost 3 bases, J lost 5 bases, and 15 bases lay in between. The CDR3 spans 14 residues. CDR3 amino acids: CASSYPGQSNEQYF. DNA of the CDR3: TGTGCCAGCAGCTACCCTGGACAATCCAACGAGCAGTACTTC.

V is TRBV7-9 and J is TRBJ2-3; 10 bases match TRBD1. The CDR3 contains 16 residues. Germline V lookup: CDR1 SEHNR, CDR2 FQNEAQ (reference sequence). Trimming took 5 bases from V and 3 from J; bases not matched to a gene: 8. CDR3 DNA: TGTGCCAGCAGCGCAAGGGACAGGGGAGGTACAGATACGCAGTATTTT. As protein: CASSARDRGGTDTQYF.

This chain uses TRBV7-2 with TRBJ2-1; maybe TRBD2 (6 bases). V was clipped by 5 bases and J by 8 bases, with 16 bases between them. Per germline, CDR1 SGHTA and CDR2 FQGNSA. This CDR3 has 14 residues. CDR3 residues: CASSPITSRDEQFF. The DNA for the CDR3 is TGTGCCAGCAGCCCCATAACTAGCAGGGATGAGCAGTTCTTC. The variable domain in full, completed from reference TRBV7-2 and TRBJ2-1, reads GAGVSQSPSNKVTEKGKDVELRCDPISGHTALYWYRQSLGQGLEFLIYFQGNSAPDKSGLPSDRFSAERTGGSVSTLTIQRTQQEDSAVYLCASSPITSRDEQFFGPGTRLTVL.

The chain is built from TRBV10-3 and TRBJ2-1; 8 bases align to TRBD2. With V trimmed by 4 bases and J by 0 bases, 8 bases remained unmatched. The CDR3 has 17 residues. In germline, CDR1 is ENHRY, CDR2 SYGVKD. The CDR3 DNA sequence: TGTGCCATCAGTGTGGCTAGCGGGCTAAGCTCCTACAATGAGCAGTTCTTC. Translating gives CAISVASGLSSYNEQFF.

The V call is TRBV9, the J call TRBJ1-5; D gene unclear. CDR3 length: 12 residues. CDR1 is SGDLS and CDR2 is YYNGEE in the germline V gene. Trimming pared 9 bases from V and 1 base from J, leaving 8 bases between. CDR3 sequence (DNA): TGTGCCACCCCCCCCAGCAATCAGCCCCAGCATTTT. It codes for CATPPSNQPQHF.

This clone came up once. The chain couples TRBV19 to TRBJ2-7; TRBD1 matches 8 bases. V shed 0 bases and J 0 bases; nucleotides not matched to a gene: 4. The CDR3 totals 16 residues. Germline values: CDR1 LNHDA, CDR2 SQIVND (reference sequence). CDR3 amino acids: CASSIDPTGASYEQYF. CDR3 nucleotides: TGTGCCAGTAGTATAGATCCGACAGGGGCCTCCTACGAGCAGTACTTC.